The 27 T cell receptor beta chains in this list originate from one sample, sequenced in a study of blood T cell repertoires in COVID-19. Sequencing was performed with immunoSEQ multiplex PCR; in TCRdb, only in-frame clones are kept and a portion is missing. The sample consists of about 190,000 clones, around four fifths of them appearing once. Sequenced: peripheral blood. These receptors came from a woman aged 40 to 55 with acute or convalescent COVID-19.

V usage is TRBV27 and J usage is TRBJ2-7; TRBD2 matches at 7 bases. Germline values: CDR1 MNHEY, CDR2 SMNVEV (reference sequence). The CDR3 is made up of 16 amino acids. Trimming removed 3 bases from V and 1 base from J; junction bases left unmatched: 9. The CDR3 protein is CASSFSAGEASYEQYF. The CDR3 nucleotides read TGTGCCAGCAGTTTCTCCGCGGGGGAAGCTTCCTACGAGCAGTACTTC.

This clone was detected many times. CDR3 residues: CASDRVGGANVLTF. Here the CDR3 DNA reads TGTGCCAGTGACAGGGTCGGTGGGGCCAACGTCCTGACTTTC. This chain uses TRBV19 with TRBJ2-6; 7 bases fit TRBD1. Germline V CDR1 and CDR2: LNHDA, SQIVND (reference sequence). The CDR3 contains 14 residues. Trimming cost V 8 bases and J 3 bases; bases outside gene matches: 4.

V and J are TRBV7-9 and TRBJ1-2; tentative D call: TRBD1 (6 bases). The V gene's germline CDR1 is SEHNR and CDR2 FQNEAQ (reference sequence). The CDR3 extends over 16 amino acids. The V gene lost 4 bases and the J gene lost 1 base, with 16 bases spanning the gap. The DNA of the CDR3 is TGTGCCAGCAGCTCGGATACCGGGACACGTAACTATGGCTACACCTTC. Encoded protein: CASSSDTGTRNYGYTF.

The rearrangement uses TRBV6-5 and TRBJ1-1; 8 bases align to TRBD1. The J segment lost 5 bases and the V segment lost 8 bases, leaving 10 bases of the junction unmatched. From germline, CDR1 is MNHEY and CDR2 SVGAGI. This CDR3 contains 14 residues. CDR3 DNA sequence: TGTGCCAGCGGAGAGACAGGGGTTCGTACTGAAGCTTTCTTT. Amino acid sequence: CASGETGVRTEAFF.

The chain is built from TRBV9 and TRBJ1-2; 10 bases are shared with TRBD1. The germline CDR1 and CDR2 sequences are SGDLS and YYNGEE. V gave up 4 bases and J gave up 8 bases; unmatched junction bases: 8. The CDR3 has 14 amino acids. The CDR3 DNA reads TGTGCCAGCAGCCCCCAAGGGACAGGGGACGGCTACACCTTC. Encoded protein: CASSPQGTGDGYTF.

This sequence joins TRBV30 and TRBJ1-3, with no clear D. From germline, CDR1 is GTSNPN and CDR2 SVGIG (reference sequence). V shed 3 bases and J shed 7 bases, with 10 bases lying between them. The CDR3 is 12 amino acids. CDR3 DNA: TGTGCCTGGAGCCGGAGTGGGAACACCATATATTTT. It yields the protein CAWSRSGNTIYF.

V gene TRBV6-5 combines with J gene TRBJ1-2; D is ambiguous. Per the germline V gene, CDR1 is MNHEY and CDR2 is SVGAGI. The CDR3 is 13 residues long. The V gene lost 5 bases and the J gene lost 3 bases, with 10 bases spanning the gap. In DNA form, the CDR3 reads TGTGCCAGCAGTCCAAAGCGGGACTATGGCTACACCTTC. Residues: CASSPKRDYGYTF.

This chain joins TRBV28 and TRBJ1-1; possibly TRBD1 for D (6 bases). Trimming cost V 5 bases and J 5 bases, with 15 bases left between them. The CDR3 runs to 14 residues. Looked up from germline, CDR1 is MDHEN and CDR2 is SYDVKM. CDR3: CASSPILQGTEAFF. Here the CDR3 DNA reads TGTGCCAGCAGTCCGATATTACAGGGAACTGAAGCTTTCTTT. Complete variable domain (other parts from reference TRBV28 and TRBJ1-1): DVKVTQSSRYLVKRTGEKVFLECVQDMDHENMFWYRQDPGLGLRLIYFSYDVKMKEKGDIPEGYSVSREKKERFSLILESASTNQTSMYLCASSPILQGTEAFFGQGTRLTVV.

This chain's CDR3 is CASSDAWGVGDTEAFF. The CDR3, as DNA: TGTGCCAGCAGTGACGCATGGGGGGTTGGGGACACTGAAGCTTTCTTT. V gene TRBV25-1 combines with J gene TRBJ1-1; D perhaps matches TRBD1 (5 bases). Germline V gene lookup returns CDR1 MGHDK and CDR2 SYGVNS. The CDR3 runs to 16 residues. V lost 3 bases to trimming and J lost 3 bases, with 17 bases between them.

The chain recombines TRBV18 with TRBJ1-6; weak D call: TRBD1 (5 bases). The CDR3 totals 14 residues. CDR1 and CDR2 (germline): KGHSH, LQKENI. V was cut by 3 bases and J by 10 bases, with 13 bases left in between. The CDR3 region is CASSPEAEGSPLHF. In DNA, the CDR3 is TGTGCCAGCTCACCTGAGGCGGAGGGGTCACCCCTCCACTTT.

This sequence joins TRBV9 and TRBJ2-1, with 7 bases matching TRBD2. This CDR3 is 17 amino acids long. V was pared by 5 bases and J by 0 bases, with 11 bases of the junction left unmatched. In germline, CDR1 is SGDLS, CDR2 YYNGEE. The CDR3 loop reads CASREVLAGPSYNEQFF. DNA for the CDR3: TGTGCCAGCAGGGAGGTGTTAGCGGGCCCCTCCTACAATGAGCAGTTCTTC.

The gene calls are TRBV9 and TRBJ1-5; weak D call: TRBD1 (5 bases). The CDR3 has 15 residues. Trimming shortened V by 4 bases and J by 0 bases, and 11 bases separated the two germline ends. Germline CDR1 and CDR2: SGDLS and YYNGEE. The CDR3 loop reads CASSPRGDSNQPQHF. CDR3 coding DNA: TGTGCCAGCAGCCCGCGGGGGGATAGCAATCAGCCCCAGCATTTT.

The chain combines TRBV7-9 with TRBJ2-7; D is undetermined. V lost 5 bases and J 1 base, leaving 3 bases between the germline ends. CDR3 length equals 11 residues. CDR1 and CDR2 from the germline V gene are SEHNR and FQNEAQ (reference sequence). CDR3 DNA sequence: TGTGCCAGCAGCACATCCTACGAGCAGTACTTC. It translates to CASSTSYEQYF.

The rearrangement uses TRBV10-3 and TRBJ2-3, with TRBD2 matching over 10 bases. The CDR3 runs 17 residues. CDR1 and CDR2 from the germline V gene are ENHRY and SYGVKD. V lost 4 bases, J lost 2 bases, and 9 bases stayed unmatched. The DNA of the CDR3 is TGTGCCATCAGTGGGGGAACTAGCGGGGCCTCCACAGATACGCAGTATTTT. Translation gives CAISGGTSGASTDTQYF.

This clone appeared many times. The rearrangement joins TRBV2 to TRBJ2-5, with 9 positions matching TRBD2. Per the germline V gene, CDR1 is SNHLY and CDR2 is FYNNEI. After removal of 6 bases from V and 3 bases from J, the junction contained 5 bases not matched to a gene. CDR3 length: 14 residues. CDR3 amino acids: CASSLAGAEETQYF. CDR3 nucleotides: TGTGCCAGCAGCTTAGCGGGGGCAGAAGAGACCCAGTACTTC.

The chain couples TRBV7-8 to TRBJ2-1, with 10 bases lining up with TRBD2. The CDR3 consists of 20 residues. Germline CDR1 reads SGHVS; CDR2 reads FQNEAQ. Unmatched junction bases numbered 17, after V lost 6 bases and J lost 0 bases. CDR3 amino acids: CASRPLVWIAGGPSYNEQFF. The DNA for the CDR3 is TGTGCCAGCAGGCCCTTGGTTTGGATAGCGGGGGGCCCCTCCTACAATGAGCAGTTCTTC.

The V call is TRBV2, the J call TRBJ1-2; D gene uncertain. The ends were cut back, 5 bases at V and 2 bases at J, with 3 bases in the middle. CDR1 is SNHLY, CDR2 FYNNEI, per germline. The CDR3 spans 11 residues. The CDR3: CASSPNYGYTF. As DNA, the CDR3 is TGTGCCAGCAGTCCGAACTATGGCTACACCTTC.

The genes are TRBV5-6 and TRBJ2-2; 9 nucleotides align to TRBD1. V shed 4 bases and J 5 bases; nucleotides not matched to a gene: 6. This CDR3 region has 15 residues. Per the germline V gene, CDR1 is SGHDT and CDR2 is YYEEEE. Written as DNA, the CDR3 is TGTGCCAGCAGCCTGACAGGGGGAAATACCGGGGAGCTGTTTTTT. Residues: CASSLTGGNTGELFF. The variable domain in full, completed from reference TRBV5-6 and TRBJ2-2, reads DAGVTQSPTHLIKTRGQQVTLRCSPKSGHDTVSWYQQALGQGPQFIFQYYEEEERQRGNFPDRFSGHQFPNYSSELNVNALLLGDSALYLCASSLTGGNTGELFFGEGSRLTVL.

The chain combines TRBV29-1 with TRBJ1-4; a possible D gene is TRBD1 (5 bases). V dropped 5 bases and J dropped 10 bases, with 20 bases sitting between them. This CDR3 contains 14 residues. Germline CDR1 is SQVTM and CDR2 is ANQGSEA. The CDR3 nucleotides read TGCAGCGTTAGGGGCGAGGAGAGCTGGGGAAAACTGTTTTTT. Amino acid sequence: CSVRGEESWGKLFF.

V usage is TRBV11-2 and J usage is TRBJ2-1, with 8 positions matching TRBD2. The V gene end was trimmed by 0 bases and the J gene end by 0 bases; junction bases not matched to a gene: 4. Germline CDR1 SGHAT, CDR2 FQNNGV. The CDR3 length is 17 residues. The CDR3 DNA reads TGTGCCAGCAGCTTAGACGTGAGCGGGAGCTCCTACAATGAGCAGTTCTTC. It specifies CASSLDVSGSSYNEQFF.

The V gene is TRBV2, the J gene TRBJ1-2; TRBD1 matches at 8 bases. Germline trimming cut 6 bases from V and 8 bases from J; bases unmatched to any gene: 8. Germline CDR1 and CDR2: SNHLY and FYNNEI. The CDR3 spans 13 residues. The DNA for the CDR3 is TGTGCCAGCAGAGCAGGGGGCGCGGGAGGCTACACCTTC. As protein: CASRAGGAGGYTF.

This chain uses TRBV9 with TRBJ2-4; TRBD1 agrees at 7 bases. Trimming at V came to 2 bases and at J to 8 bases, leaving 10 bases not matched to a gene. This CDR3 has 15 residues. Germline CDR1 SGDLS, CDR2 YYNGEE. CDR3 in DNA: TGTGCCAGCAGCGTCCTAGGGGGCGAGGGGGACATTCAGTACTTC. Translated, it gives CASSVLGGEGDIQYF. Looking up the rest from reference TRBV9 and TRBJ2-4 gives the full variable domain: DSGVTQTPKHLITATGQRVTLRCSPRSGDLSVYWYQQSLDQGLQFLIQYYNGEERAKGNILERFSAQQFPDLHSELNLSSLELGDSALYFCASSVLGGEGDIQYFGAGTRLSVL.

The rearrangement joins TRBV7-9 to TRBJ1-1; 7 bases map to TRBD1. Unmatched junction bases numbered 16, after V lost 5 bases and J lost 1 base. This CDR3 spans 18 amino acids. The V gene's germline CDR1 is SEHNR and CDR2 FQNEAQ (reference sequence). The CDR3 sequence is CASSPPQGSLTENTEAFF. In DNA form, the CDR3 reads TGTGCCAGCAGCCCACCACAGGGGTCCCTCACTGAGAACACTGAAGCTTTCTTT.

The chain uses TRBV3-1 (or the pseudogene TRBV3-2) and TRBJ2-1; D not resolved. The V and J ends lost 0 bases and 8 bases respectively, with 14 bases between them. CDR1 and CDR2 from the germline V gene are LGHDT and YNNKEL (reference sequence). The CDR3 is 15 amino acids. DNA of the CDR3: TGTGCCAGCAGCCAAGATGATGGCCCATCCGATGAGCAGTTCTTC. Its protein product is CASSQDDGPSDEQFF.

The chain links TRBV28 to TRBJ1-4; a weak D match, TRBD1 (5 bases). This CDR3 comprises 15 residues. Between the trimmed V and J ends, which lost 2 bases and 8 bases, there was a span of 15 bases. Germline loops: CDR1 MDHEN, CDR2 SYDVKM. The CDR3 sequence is CASSLIGALGEKLFF. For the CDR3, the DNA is TGTGCCAGCAGTTTAATAGGGGCTCTAGGAGAAAAACTGTTTTTT.

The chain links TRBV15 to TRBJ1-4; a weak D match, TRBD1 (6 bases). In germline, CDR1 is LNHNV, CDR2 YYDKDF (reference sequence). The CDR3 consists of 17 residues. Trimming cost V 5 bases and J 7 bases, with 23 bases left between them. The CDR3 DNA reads TGTGCCACCAGCGCAACAGGGAGTGAGTTTGTAATTGAAAAACTGTTTTTT. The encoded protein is CATSATGSEFVIEKLFF.

The CDR3 protein is CASSFGTATNEKLFF. Written as DNA, the CDR3 is TGTGCCAGCAGTTTCGGGACAGCAACTAATGAAAAACTGTTTTTT. The genes are TRBV27 and TRBJ1-4, with 7 positions matching TRBD1. Germline lookup yields CDR1 MNHEY and CDR2 SMNVEV (reference sequence). V shed 3 bases, J shed 0 bases, and the junction held 1 base outside the gene matches. The length of the CDR3 is 15 residues.